This T cell receptor (beta chain) was captured in a study of blood T cell repertoires in COVID-19. Study background: The United States, Italy and Spain supplied acute and convalescent COVID-19 samples. PBMCs, B-cell-depleted T cells, or T cells provided the cDNA or gDNA that made up the material.

This CDR3 spans 15 amino acids. Germline V gene data show CDR1 as MDHEN and CDR2 as SYDVKM. The V segment lost 5 bases and the J segment 3 bases; nucleotides outside the gene matches: 7. As processed by the authors: It was from reference gene primer amplification that nucleated cell counts were estimated. Clones were read by immunoSEQ multiplex PCR, and TCRdb kept only the in-frame ones, dropping some. The DNA was the basis for D and trimming; V, J and clone size are from that table. The table lists tens of thousands of clones, over 60% of them singletons. This TCR came from a man aged 65 to 79 with acute or convalescent COVID-19. The chain has TRBV28 and TRBJ2-7; 10 nucleotides agree with TRBD2. Sequenced input: peripheral blood. CDR3 in amino acids: CASSKGGLAVYEQYF. In nucleotides, the CDR3 is TGTGCCAGCAGTAAGGGCGGACTAGCGGTCTACGAGCAGTACTTC. The full variable domain, in which reference TRBV28 and TRBJ2-7 provide the parts outside the CDR3, is DVKVTQSSRYLVKRTGEKVFLECVQDMDHENMFWYRQDPGLGLRLIYFSYDVKMKEKGDIPEGYSVSREKKERFSLILESASTNQTSMYLCASSKGGLAVYEQYFGPGTRLTVT.